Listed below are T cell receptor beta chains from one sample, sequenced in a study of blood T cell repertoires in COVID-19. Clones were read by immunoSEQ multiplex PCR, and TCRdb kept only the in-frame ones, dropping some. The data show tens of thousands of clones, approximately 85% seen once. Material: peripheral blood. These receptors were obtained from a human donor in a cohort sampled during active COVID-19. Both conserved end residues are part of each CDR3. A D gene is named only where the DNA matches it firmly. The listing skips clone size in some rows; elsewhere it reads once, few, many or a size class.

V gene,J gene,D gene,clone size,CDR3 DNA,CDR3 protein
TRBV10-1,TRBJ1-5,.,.,TGCGCCAGCAGTGTGGAGTTCGGCCAGCCCCAGCATTTT,CASSVEFGQPQHF
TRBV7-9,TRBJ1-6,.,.,TGTGCCAGCAGCGGACGGACAGTTATCCAAAATTCACCCCTCCACTTT,CASSGRTVIQNSPLHF
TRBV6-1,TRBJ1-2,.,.,TGTGCCAGCAGTGAATGGGGGCTAGACTACTATGGCTACACCTTC,CASSEWGLDYYGYTF
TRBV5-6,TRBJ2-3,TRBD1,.,TGTGCCAGCAGCTTTGCGGGACAGGGGACAGATACGCAGTATTTT,CASSFAGQGTDTQYF
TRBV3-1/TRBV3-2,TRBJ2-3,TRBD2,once,TGTGCCAGCAGCCAACGGGGACTAGCGGGGGGGCCATACCCGTATTTT,CASSQRGLAGGPYPYF
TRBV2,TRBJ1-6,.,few,TGTGCCAGCAGTGTCGACGGGGGGTCCTATAATTCACCCCTCCACTTT,CASSVDGGSYNSPLHF
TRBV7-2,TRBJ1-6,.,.,TGTGCCAGCAGCTTAGAGGCGGGGGATAATTCACCCCTCCACTTT,CASSLEAGDNSPLHF
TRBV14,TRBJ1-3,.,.,TGTGCCAGCAGCCAACAATTAGTAAGCTCTGGAAACACCATATATTTT,CASSQQLVSSGNTIYF
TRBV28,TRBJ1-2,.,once,TGTGCCAGCAGCCCCCGCGGGGAATACTATGGCTACACCTTC,CASSPRGEYYGYTF
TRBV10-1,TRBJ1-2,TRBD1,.,TGCGCCAGCAGTGAGTCAAGGACAGGGGAGTATGGCTACACCTTC,CASSESRTGEYGYTF
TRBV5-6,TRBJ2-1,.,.,TGTGCCAGCAGCGGACTGGACGGAGACAATGAGCAGTTCTTC,CASSGLDGDNEQFF
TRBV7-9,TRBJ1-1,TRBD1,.,TGTGCCAGCAGCTCGACAGGGGGCCGGACTGAAGCTTTCTTT,CASSSTGGRTEAFF
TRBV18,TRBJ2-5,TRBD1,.,TGTGCCAGCTCACAGGGACAGGATGAGACCCAGTACTTC,CASSQGQDETQYF
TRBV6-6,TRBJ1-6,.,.,TGTGCCAGCAGTTCCGGGACTACCGATTCACCCCTCCACTTT,CASSSGTTDSPLHF
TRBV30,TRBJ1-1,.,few,TGTGCCTGGGAATACAGGGAAGCTTTCTTT,CAWEYREAFF
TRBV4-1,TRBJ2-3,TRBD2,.,TGCGCCAGCAGCCAAGTGTTGCTAGCGGGGGTTGCAGATACGCAGTATTTT,CASSQVLLAGVADTQYF
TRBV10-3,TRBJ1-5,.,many,TGTGCCATCAGTGAGTCGCAGGGAGGGCGTGATCAGCCCCAGCATTTT,CAISESQGGRDQPQHF
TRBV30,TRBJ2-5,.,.,TGTGCCTGGAGTGTCGGGGAGACCCAGTACTTC,CAWSVGETQYF
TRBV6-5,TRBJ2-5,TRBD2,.,TGTGCCAGCAGTTACCACAGCGGGGGGGCCGCGGAGACCCAGTACTTC,CASSYHSGGAAETQYF
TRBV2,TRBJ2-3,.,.,TGTGCCAGCAGCCTGACAGGTTCTAGCACAGATACGCAGTATTTT,CASSLTGSSTDTQYF
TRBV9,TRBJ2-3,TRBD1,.,TGTGCCAGCAGCGTCCAGGGACAGGGTACGGGTACGCAGTATTTT,CASSVQGQGTGTQYF
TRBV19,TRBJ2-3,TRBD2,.,TGTGCCAGTAGTCGGGGCGGGGGGGGCACAGATACGCAGTATTTT,CASSRGGGGTDTQYF
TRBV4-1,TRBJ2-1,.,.,TGCGCCAGCAGCCAAGAGTGGGGGGGGGCCTCCTACAATGAGCAGTTCTTC,CASSQEWGGASYNEQFF
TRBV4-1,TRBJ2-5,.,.,TGCGCCAGCAGCCGACTACAGTCGCAAGAGACCCAGTACTTC,CASSRLQSQETQYF
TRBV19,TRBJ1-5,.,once,TGTGCCAGTAGTATTGATGGAGATCAGCCCCAGCATTTT,CASSIDGDQPQHF
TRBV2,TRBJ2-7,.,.,TGTGCCAGCAGCCTCAGATCTTACGAGCAGTACTTC,CASSLRSYEQYF
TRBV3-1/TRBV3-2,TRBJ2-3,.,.,TGTGCCAGCAGCGGGGGGGCGGGCACAGATACGCAGTATTTT,CASSGGAGTDTQYF
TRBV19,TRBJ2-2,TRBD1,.,TGTGCCAGTATTTCTTGGGGAGAGACAGGGGGCATCGTCGGGGAGCTGTTTTTT,CASISWGETGGIVGELFF
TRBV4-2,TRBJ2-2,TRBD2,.,TGTGCCAGCAGCCCCACGGGACTAGCGGGGGGCGGGGAGCTGTTTTTT,CASSPTGLAGGGELFF
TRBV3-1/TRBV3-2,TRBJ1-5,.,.,TGTGCCAGCAGCCTGATGGAGTTGAGCAGGGGAATAGGGAGCAATCAGCCCCAGCATTTT,CASSLMELSRGIGSNQPQHF
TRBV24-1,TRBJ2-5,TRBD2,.,TGTGCCACCAGTGATTTTGGTAGCGGGGGGGCCTGGGGTGAGACCCAGTACTTC,CATSDFGSGGAWGETQYF
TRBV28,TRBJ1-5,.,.,TGTGCCAGCAGCCCTTGGGGGCTCGGAAGCAATCAGCCCCAGCATTTT,CASSPWGLGSNQPQHF
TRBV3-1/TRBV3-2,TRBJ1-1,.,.,TGTGCCAGCAGCCGAAGGACAATCTCTGAAGCTTTCTTT,CASSRRTISEAFF
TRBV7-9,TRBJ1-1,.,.,TGTGCCAGCAGCTTAGCCTCGACAGCTTACACTGAAGCTTTCTTT,CASSLASTAYTEAFF
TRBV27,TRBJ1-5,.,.,TGTGCCAGCAGTGCACAGTCTGGAAATCAGCCCCAGCATTTT,CASSAQSGNQPQHF
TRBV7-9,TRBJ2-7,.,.,TGTGCCAGCAGCCCCCCATGGGGGGACGGAGCCTACGAGCAGTACTTC,CASSPPWGDGAYEQYF
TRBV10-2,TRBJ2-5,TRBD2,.,TGCGCCAGCAGTGTTGGGTTACTAGCGGGGGGGCCTGGAGAGACCCAGTACTTC,CASSVGLLAGGPGETQYF
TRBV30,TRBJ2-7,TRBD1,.,TGTGCCGACAGGGGTGGGTCCCACGAGCAGTACTTC,CADRGGSHEQYF
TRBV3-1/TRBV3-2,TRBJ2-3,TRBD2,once,TGTGCCAGCAGCCAAAAGAGGGCTTTCGCGGGGGGCATAGATACGCAGTATTTT,CASSQKRAFAGGIDTQYF
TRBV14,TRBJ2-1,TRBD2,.,TGTGCCAGCAGCCACCTGGTGGGACTAGCGGGGTCTTACAATGAGCAGTTCTTC,CASSHLVGLAGSYNEQFF
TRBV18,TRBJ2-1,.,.,TGTGCCAGCTCGGACGACAGTTGGCTCCCCTACAATGAGCAGTTCTTC,CASSDDSWLPYNEQFF
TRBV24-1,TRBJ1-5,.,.,TGTGCCACCAGTGATCCCGCAGGGCGCCAGCATTTT,CATSDPAGRQHF